The clone carrying this T cell receptor (beta chain) was counted a few times. The CDR3 has 20 amino acids. The sample is drawn from a study of blood T cell repertoires in COVID-19. The overall study: There were acute and convalescent COVID-19 samples, and they came from the United States, Italy and Spain. T cells, B-cell-depleted T cells, or PBMCs supplied cDNA or gDNA.

In the study's own analysis: It was from reference gene primer amplification that nucleated cell counts were estimated. Generated by immunoSEQ multiplex PCR, the TCRdb table keeps only in-frame clones and is missing some. That table gives V, J and clone size, and the DNA gave D and trimming. Counted here are roughly 250,000 clones, 86% occurring once; the ten biggest clones make up about 3.5%. The sequenced sample was PBMCs or T cells enriched from blood (not recorded which). The source of this sequence is a woman between 35 and 50 years old with acute COVID-19. This chain links TRBV7-5 with TRBJ2-1; the table's D call of TRBD2 was not tested on the DNA. TRBV7-5 is tagged as a pseudogene. CDR3 protein: CVRSLVSSLAGGHKNNEQFF. Written as DNA, the CDR3 is TGTGTCAGAAGCTTAGTGAGTAGTCTAGCGGGAGGGCATAAGAACAATGAGCAGTTCTTC.